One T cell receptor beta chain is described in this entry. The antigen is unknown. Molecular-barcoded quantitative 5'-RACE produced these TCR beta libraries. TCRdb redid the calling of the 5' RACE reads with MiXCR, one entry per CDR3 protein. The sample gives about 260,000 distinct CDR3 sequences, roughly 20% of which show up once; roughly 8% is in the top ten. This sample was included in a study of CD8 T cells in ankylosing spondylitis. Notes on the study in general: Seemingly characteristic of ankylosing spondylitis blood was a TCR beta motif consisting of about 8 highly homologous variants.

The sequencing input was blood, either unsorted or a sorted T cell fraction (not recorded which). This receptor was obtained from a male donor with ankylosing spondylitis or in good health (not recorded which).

CDR3 protein: CASSDYTSYGYTF. The CDR3 coding sequence is TGTGCCAGCTCTGATTACACTTCCTATGGCTACACCTTC. This chain joins TRBV12-3 or TRBV12-4 and TRBJ1-2; D is ambiguous. V dropped 8 bases and J dropped 4 bases, with 14 bases sitting between them. There are 13 residues in the CDR3.